This record concerns one T cell receptor (beta chain) sequence. As yet, its antigen is unknown. This sample stems from a study of beta chain features in type 1 diabetes. General study results and limits: When Type 1 diabetes patients were examined, their TCRB CDR3s proved moderately but significantly shorter in all four CD4+ subsets.

Sequencing targeted expressed TCRB transcripts, as all isolated RNA had been reverse transcribed. Profiled with immunoSEQ multiplex PCR; TCRdb holds only in-frame clones, not every one. This sample carries more than 550,000 clones, around an eighth of them seen once, and the ten largest clones take 0.03% to 0.045%. V dropped 1 base and J dropped 3; count of bases not matched to a gene: 11. The CDR3 is made up of 18 amino acids. Germline-derived CDR1 and CDR2 are GTSNPN and SVGIG (reference sequence). All of the sorted populations showed purity greater than 98%. The V gene is TRBV30, the J gene TRBJ2-7; TRBD2 matches at 14 bases. This receptor was obtained from a man between 18 and 35 years old with type 1 diabetes. Sequencing input: naive CD4+ T cells from blood. CDR3 residues: CAWSAWTSGRFRLYEQYF. In DNA, the CDR3 is TGTGCCTGGAGTGCCTGGACTAGCGGGAGGTTTCGGCTCTACGAGCAGTACTTC.